This is a list of T cell receptor beta chains from one sample in a study of B cell selection in AIRE deficiency. Data came from immunoSEQ multiplex PCR; TCRdb stores just in-frame clones and leaves some out. The repertoire holds under 30,000 clones, around 97% seen once, with about 0.19% in the top ten. Sequenced input: conventional CD4+ T cells sorted from PBMCs. The receptors stem from a human donor with AIRE deficiency. Both conserved end residues are part of each CDR3. D genes are given only for firm matches. Clone sizes are given selectively: once, few, many, or a class where the clone is expanded.

V gene,CDR3 length,J gene,D gene,clone size,CDR3 DNA,CDR3 protein
TRBV7-2,16,TRBJ2-5,TRBD1,-,TGTGCCAGCAGCTTGGGCCAACAGGGGTGGCAAGAGACCCAGTACTTC,CASSLGQQGWQETQYF
TRBV2,16,TRBJ2-5,-,-,TGTGCCAGCAAAAGGCTCTCCTGGGGCGACCAAGAGACCCAGTACTTC,CASKRLSWGDQETQYF
TRBV28,14,TRBJ2-7,-,-,TGTGCCAGCAGTATCACGGGCGCCTCTTACGAGCAGTACTTC,CASSITGASYEQYF
TRBV5-1,19,TRBJ2-5,TRBD2,-,TGCGCCAGCAGCTTGGTCGCTAGCGGGAGCGGGGGAGTTTCGGAGACCCAGTACTTC,CASSLVASGSGGVSETQYF
TRBV5-5,14,TRBJ2-2,-,-,TGTGCCAGCAGCTTGGGACATAAAACCGGGGAGCTGTTTTTT,CASSLGHKTGELFF
TRBV28,15,TRBJ1-5,TRBD1,-,TGTGCCAGCAGTTTATCGTCAGGGGGGCGTCAGCCCCAGCATTTT,CASSLSSGGRQPQHF
TRBV7-9,13,TRBJ1-2,-,-,TGTGCCAGCAGCCCAACCGACAGCTATGGCTACACCTTC,CASSPTDSYGYTF
TRBV14,14,TRBJ1-4,-,once,TGTGCCAGCAGCCAGAGAACCTGGGGTGAAAAACTGTTTTTT,CASSQRTWGEKLFF
TRBV5-1,15,TRBJ1-4,-,once,TGCGCCAGCAGCTCCAGTGGACGTTCCAATGAAAAACTGTTTTTT,CASSSSGRSNEKLFF
TRBV9,14,TRBJ2-7,-,-,TGTGCCAGCAGCAGACGCGCCATCTCCTACGAGCAGTACTTC,CASSRRAISYEQYF
TRBV5-1,15,TRBJ2-7,-,-,TGCGCCAGCAGCTTGCCGGGAGCCGCCGGCGCCGAGCAGTACTTC,CASSLPGAAGAEQYF
TRBV19,15,TRBJ1-2,-,-,TGTGCCAGTAGTATAGTCGCAGGAGCTAACTATGGCTACACCTTC,CASSIVAGANYGYTF
TRBV19,16,TRBJ2-7,TRBD1,-,TGTGCCAGTAGCGACTTCCGGGACAGGGGTACCTACGAGCAGTACTTC,CASSDFRDRGTYEQYF
TRBV6-1,12,TRBJ2-2,-,-,TGTGCCAGCAGTAATTTCACCGGGGAGCTGTTTTTT,CASSNFTGELFF
TRBV30,16,TRBJ2-2,TRBD1,-,TGTGCCTGGAGTGTACTAAGGGGGCCTGACACCGGGGAGCTGTTTTTT,CAWSVLRGPDTGELFF
TRBV5-1,17,TRBJ2-2,TRBD2,-,TGCGCCAGCAGTTCTCACGGACTAGCGGGAGCCACCGGGGAGCTGTTTTTT,CASSSHGLAGATGELFF
TRBV5-4,15,TRBJ2-7,TRBD2,-,TGTGCCAGCAGCTCCCGGACTAGAAGGGACTACGAGCAGTACTTC,CASSSRTRRDYEQYF
TRBV27,16,TRBJ1-2,TRBD1,-,TGTGCCAGCAGTCCAAGGGGACAGGGCTCATCCTATGGCTACACCTTC,CASSPRGQGSSYGYTF
TRBV6-6,15,TRBJ1-4,TRBD1,-,TGTGCCAGCAGTCTCCCAGGGGGCGAGGGCGAAAAACTGTTTTTT,CASSLPGGEGEKLFF
TRBV13,17,TRBJ2-7,-,-,TGTGCCAGCAGCTCGCCGAGGTCCGGGGCAGGTCCCTACGAGCAGTACTTC,CASSSPRSGAGPYEQYF
TRBV11-2,16,TRBJ1-4,TRBD1,-,TGTGCCAGCAGCTTAGGAATCCGTACAGGGGACGAAAAACTGTTTTTT,CASSLGIRTGDEKLFF
TRBV19,11,TRBJ2-2,-,-,TGTGCCAGTAAGTTCGCCGGGGAGCTGTTTTTT,CASKFAGELFF
TRBV19,15,TRBJ2-2,TRBD1,-,TGTGCCAGTATTCAAAGAAAGGGGGCGGCCGGGGAGCTGTTTTTT,CASIQRKGAAGELFF
TRBV19,16,TRBJ2-7,-,-,TGTGCCAGTAGTATACGCCATTCAAAAGGCTCCTACGAGCAGTACTTC,CASSIRHSKGSYEQYF
TRBV9,14,TRBJ1-2,TRBD1,-,TGTGCCAGCAGCGTAGAAGAGGGGGCTGGTGGCTACACCTTC,CASSVEEGAGGYTF
TRBV10-3,15,TRBJ1-2,-,-,TGTGCCATCAGTGGGGGTGAAGGGCCAAACTATGGCTACACCTTC,CAISGGEGPNYGYTF
TRBV5-1,14,TRBJ2-5,-,-,TGCGCCAGCAGCCCGGACGCCGCCGGGGAGACCCAGTACTTC,CASSPDAAGETQYF
TRBV9,15,TRBJ1-2,TRBD1,-,TGTGCCAGCAGCACACACAGGGGGCGCGACTATGGCTACACCTTC,CASSTHRGRDYGYTF
TRBV7-3,13,TRBJ1-1,-,-,TGTGCCAGCAGCCTTGCGGTGGACACTGAAGCTTTCTTT,CASSLAVDTEAFF
TRBV11-2,19,TRBJ2-7,TRBD2,-,TGTGCCAGCAGCTCACCCAAACAGGGTAGCGGGAGGGCCTTTAAGAAGCAGTACTTC,CASSSPKQGSGRAFKKQYF
TRBV11-2,12,TRBJ1-1,-,-,TGTGCCAGCCATCACTTTAACACTGAAGCTTTCTTT,CASHHFNTEAFF
TRBV6-6,16,TRBJ2-1,-,-,TGTGCCAGCAGTCGCACGGGGGCCACCTCCTACAATGAGCAGTTCTTC,CASSRTGATSYNEQFF
TRBV5-1,16,TRBJ2-5,TRBD1,once,TGCGCCAGCAGCTTGGCTTTCAGGGGGCGCGTGGAGACCCAGTACTTC,CASSLAFRGRVETQYF
TRBV7-6,11,TRBJ1-2,-,once,TGTGCCAGCAGCTCAACTGTTGGCTACACCTTC,CASSSTVGYTF
TRBV19,16,TRBJ1-3,TRBD1,-,TGTGCCAGTAGTCCGGCGGACAGGATGTCTGGAAACACCATATATTTT,CASSPADRMSGNTIYF
TRBV11-1,14,TRBJ2-7,TRBD2,once,TGTACCAGCAGCTTCCTATTCGGGGGGAACGAGCAGTACTTC,CTSSFLFGGNEQYF
TRBV5-4,14,TRBJ2-7,-,once,TGTGCCAGCAGCGAGGGACCTAACTCCTACGAGCAGTACTTC,CASSEGPNSYEQYF
TRBV11-2,15,TRBJ2-1,TRBD2,-,TGTGCCAGCAGCTCGCTAGCGGGCCCCCGTAATGAGCAGTTCTTC,CASSSLAGPRNEQFF
TRBV28,15,TRBJ2-5,TRBD2,-,TGTGCCAGCAGGTCCCCCTCGGGAGGACAAGAGACCCAGTACTTC,CASRSPSGGQETQYF
TRBV4-2,14,TRBJ1-2,-,-,TGTGCCAGCAGCCAAGATGGGGGGCTTGGAGGCTACACCTTC,CASSQDGGLGGYTF
TRBV5-1,16,TRBJ2-5,TRBD2,-,TGCGCCAGCAGCTTGGCTAGCGGGAGAGCCCAAGAGACCCAGTACTTC,CASSLASGRAQETQYF
TRBV5-1,15,TRBJ1-1,-,-,TGCGCCAGCAGCTTGACAGAAAGAATGAACACTGAAGCTTTCTTT,CASSLTERMNTEAFF